This T cell receptor beta chain originates from a study of blood T cell repertoires in COVID-19. The overall study: Acute and convalescent COVID-19 specimens originated in the United States, Italy and Spain.

The data were produced by immunoSEQ multiplex PCR, yet TCRdb's version contains in-frame clones alone and is incomplete. Among 150,000 or so clones listed, 70% to 80% were seen once. Germline lookup yields CDR1 MNHEY and CDR2 SVGAGI. The length of the CDR3 is 16 residues. The V gene end was trimmed by 4 bases and the J gene end by 3 bases; junction bases not matched to a gene: 4. This receptor was identified in a woman of 80 years or more with active or convalescent COVID-19. The sequenced sample was peripheral blood. The chain has TRBV6-5 and TRBJ1-6, with 9 bases lining up with TRBD1. The DNA of the CDR3 is TGTGCCAGCAGTTCAGACAGGGGGATCTATAATTCACCCCTCCACTTT. This translates into CASSSDRGIYNSPLHF.